The clone carrying this TCR beta chain was detected ten times or more. The V gene's germline CDR1 is SQVTM and CDR2 ANQGSEA. This CDR3 comprises 11 residues. V was trimmed by 7 bases and J by 4 bases, leaving 8 bases between them. This specimen belongs to a study of human T cells and chemical hapten exposure. TCRdb re-called the RACE reads through MiXCR, storing one row per CDR3 protein. The table records some 81,000 distinct CDR3 sequences, more than 9% of them present only once. Described time point: patch test 2, 6 weeks after DPC sensitization. Treatment described: therapeutic diphenylcyclopropenone sensitization with weekly scalp DPC.

This sequence was found in a man aged 18 to 30 with alopecia areata. Some clones in this sample may be carry-over from other donors' samples. The chain employs TRBV29-1 and TRBJ1-5; D unresolved. This specimen consisted of whole blood, obtained in connection with sensitization to the hapten diphenylcyclopropenone (DPC). CDR3 sequence reads: CSAGTNQPQHF. DNA for the CDR3: TGCAGCGCTGGAACAAATCAGCCCCAGCATTTT.